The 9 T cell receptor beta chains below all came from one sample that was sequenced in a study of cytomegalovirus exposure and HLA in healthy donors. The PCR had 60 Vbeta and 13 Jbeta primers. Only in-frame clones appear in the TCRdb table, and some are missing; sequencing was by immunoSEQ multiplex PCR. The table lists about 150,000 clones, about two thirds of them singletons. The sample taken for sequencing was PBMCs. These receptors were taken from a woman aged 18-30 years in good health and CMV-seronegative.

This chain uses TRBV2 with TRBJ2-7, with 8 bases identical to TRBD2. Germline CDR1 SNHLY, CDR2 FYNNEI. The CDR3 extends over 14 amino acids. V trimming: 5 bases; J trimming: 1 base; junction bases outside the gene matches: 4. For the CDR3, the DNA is TGTGCCAGCAGTTTACTAGCGGAGTCCTACGAGCAGTACTTC. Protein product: CASSLLAESYEQYF.

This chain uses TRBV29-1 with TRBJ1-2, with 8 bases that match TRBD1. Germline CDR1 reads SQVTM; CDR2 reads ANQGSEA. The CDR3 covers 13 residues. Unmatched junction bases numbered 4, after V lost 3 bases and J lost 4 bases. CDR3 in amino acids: CSVERRGLYGYTF. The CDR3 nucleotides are TGCAGCGTTGAGCGCAGGGGGCTCTATGGCTACACCTTC.

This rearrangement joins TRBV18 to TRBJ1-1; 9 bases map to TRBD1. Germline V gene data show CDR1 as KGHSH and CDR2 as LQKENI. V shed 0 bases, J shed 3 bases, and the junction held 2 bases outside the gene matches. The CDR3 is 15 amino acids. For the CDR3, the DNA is TGTGCCAGCTCACCACCGGGACAGGGAGACACTGAAGCTTTCTTT. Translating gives CASSPPGQGDTEAFF.

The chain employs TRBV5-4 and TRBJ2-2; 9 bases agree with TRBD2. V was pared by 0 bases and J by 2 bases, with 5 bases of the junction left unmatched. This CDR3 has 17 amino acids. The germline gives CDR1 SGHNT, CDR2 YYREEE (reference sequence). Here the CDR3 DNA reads TGTGCCAGCAGCTTGGAATTAGCGGGAGCAAACACCGGGGAGCTGTTTTTT. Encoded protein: CASSLELAGANTGELFF.

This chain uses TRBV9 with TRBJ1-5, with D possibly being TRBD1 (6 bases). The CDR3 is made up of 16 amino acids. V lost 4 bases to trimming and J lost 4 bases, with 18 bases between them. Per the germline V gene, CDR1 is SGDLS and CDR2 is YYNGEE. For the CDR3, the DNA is TGTGCCAGCAGCCCGGAGGGAGGGGGGTCTAATCAGCCCCAGCATTTT. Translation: CASSPEGGGSNQPQHF.

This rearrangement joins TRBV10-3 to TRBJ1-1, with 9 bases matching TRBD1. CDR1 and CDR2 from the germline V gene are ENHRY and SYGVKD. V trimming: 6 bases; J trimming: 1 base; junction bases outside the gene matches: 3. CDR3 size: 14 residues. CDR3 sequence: CAISLGQGNTEAFF. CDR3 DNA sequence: TGTGCCATCAGCCTGGGACAGGGGAACACTGAAGCTTTCTTT.

DNA of the CDR3: TGTGCCTGGAGTGTAGCCGTCCCCACCATATATTTT. Its protein is CAWSVAVPTIYF. The chain uses TRBV30 and TRBJ1-3; no clear D gene. Germline V gene lookup returns CDR1 GTSNPN and CDR2 SVGIG (reference sequence). CDR3 length: 12 residues. V lost 0 bases and J lost 9, with 9 bases in between.

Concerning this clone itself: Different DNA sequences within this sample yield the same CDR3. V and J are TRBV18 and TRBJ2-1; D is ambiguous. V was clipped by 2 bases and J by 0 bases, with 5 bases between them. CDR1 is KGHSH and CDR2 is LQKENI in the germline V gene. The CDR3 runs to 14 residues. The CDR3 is CASSPSSSYNEQFF. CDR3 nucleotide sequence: TGTGCCAGCTCACCATCGAGCTCCTACAATGAGCAGTTCTTC.

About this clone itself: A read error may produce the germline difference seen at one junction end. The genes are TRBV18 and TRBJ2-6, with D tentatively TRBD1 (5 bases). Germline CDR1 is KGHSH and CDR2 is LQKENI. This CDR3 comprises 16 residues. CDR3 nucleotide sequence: TGTGCCAGCTCACCACAAGTGTCCTCTGGGGCCAACGGCCTGACTTTC. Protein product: CASSPQVSSGANGLTF.